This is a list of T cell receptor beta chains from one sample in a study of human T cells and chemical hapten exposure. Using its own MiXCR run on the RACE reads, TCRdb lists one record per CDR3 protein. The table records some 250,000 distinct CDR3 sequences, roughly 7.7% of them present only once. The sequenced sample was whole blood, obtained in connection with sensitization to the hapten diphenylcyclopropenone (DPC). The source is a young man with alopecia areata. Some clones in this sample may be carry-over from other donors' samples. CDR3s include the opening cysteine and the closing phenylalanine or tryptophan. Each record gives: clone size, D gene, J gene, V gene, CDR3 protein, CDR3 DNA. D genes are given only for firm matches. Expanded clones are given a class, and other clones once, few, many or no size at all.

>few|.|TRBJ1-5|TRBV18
CASSAPRNSNQPQHF
TGTGCCAGCTCCGCCCCACGGAATAGCAATCAGCCCCAGCATTTT
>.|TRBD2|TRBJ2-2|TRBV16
CASSLRGRNTGELFF
TGTGCCAGCAGCCTGCGGGGGAGGAACACCGGGGAGCTGTTTTTT
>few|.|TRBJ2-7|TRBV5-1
CASSWGRARQYEQYF
TGCGCCAGCAGCTGGGGACGGGCAAGACAATACGAGCAGTACTTC
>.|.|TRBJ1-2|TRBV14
CASSSQRISNYGYTF
TGTGCCAGCAGCTCCCAACGTATATCAAACTATGGCTACACCTTC
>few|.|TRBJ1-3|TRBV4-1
CASSQAGLSSGNTIYF
TGCGCCAGCAGCCAAGCGGGCCTGAGCTCTGGAAACACCATATATTTT
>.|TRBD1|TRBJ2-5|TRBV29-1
CSVAETGSGTQYF
TGCAGCGTTGCGGAGACAGGGTCGGGGACCCAGTACTTC
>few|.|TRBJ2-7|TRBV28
CASSLPNVYEQYF
TGTGCCAGCAGTCTCCCCAACGTTTACGAGCAGTACTTC
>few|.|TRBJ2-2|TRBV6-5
CASRIQGSGNTGELFF
TGTGCCAGCAGAATTCAAGGGAGCGGTAACACCGGGGAGCTGTTTTTT
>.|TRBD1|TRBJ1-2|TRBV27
CASSSSRTGGGDGYTF
TGTGCCAGCAGTTCGTCCCGGACAGGGGGCGGGGATGGCTACACCTTC
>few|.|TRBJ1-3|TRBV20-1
CSASPTGPGNTIYF
TGCAGTGCTAGCCCCACGGGCCCTGGAAACACCATATATTTT
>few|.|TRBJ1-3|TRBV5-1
CASSLFGVSGNTIYF
TGCGCCAGCAGCTTGTTTGGGGTCTCTGGAAACACCATATATTTT
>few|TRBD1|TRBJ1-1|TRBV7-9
CASSETGAEAFF
TGTGCCAGCAGCGAAACAGGGGCCGAAGCTTTCTTT
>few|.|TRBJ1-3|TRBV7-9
CATDRQGLGSGNTIYF
TGTGCCACCGACCGTCAGGGCCTAGGCTCTGGAAACACCATATATTTT
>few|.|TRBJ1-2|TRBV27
CASSTSHIGSSGYTF
TGTGCCAGCAGTACTTCCCACATAGGATCATCTGGCTACACCTTC
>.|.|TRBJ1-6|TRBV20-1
CSARSHSVHSPLHF
TGCAGTGCAAGAAGCCACAGTGTCCATTCACCCCTCCACTTT
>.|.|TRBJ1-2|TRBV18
CASSPSGETYGYTF
TGTGCCAGCTCCCCTTCCGGGGAAACCTATGGCTACACCTTC
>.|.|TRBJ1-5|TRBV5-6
CASSFLQGDQPQHF
TGTGCCAGCAGCTTTTTACAGGGAGATCAGCCCCAGCATTTT
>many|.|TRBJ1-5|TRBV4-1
CASSPGVNSNQPQHF
TGCGCCAGCAGCCCGGGAGTTAATAGCAATCAGCCCCAGCATTTT
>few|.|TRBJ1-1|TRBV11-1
CASSLASQGNTEAFF
TGTGCCAGCAGCTTAGCCTCACAGGGAAACACTGAAGCTTTCTTT
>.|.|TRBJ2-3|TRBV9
CASSVIAATDTQYF
TGTGCCAGCAGCGTTATAGCGGCAACAGATACGCAGTATTTT
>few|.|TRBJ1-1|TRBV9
CASSVDSNTEAFF
TGTGCCAGCAGCGTAGACTCGAACACTGAAGCTTTCTTT
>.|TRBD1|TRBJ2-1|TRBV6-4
CASSKGTGGDYNEQFF
TGTGCCAGCAGTAAAGGGACAGGGGGGGACTACAATGAGCAGTTCTTC
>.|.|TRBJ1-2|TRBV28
CASSLSQPHGYTF
TGTGCCAGCAGTTTAAGTCAGCCCCATGGCTACACCTTC
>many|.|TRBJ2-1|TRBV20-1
CSATAGASYNEQFF
TGCAGTGCTACTGCAGGAGCCAGCTACAATGAGCAGTTCTTC
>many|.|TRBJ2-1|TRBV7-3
CASSLSPHSYNEQFF
TGTGCCAGCAGCTTAAGCCCCCACTCCTACAATGAGCAGTTCTTC
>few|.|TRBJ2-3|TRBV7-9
CASSPFPGKEDTQYF
TGTGCCAGCAGCCCGTTCCCGGGGAAGGAAGATACGCAGTATTTT
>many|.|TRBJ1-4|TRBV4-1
CASSHRTENEKLFF
TGCGCCAGCAGCCACCGGACGGAAAATGAAAAACTGTTTTTT
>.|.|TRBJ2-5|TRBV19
CASGQNWETQYF
TGTGCCAGTGGACAGAATTGGGAGACCCAGTACTTC
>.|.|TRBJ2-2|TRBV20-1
CSAREGYTGELFF
TGCAGTGCTAGAGAAGGGTACACCGGGGAGCTGTTTTTT
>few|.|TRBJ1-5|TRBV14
CASSQVGGEAQHF
TGTGCCAGCAGCCAAGTTGGCGGTGAGGCCCAGCATTTT
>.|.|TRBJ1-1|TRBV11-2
CASSYGFPEAFF
TGTGCCAGCAGCTACGGTTTCCCTGAAGCTTTCTTT
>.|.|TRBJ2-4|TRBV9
CASSARGEAKNIQYF
TGTGCCAGCAGCGCGAGGGGGGAAGCCAAAAACATTCAGTACTTC
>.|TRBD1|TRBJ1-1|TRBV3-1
CASSRTGGPNTEAFF
TGTGCCAGCAGTAGGACAGGGGGACCGAACACTGAAGCTTTCTTT
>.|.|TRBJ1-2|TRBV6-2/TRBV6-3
CASGVFANYGYTF
TGTGCCAGCGGGGTATTTGCAAACTATGGCTACACCTTC
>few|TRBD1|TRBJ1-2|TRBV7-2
CASSAYRDSLYGYTF
TGTGCCAGCAGCGCATACCGGGACAGTTTATATGGCTACACCTTC
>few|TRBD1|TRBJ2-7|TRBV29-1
CSATLTGTGSYEQYF
TGCAGCGCTACCTTAACCGGGACAGGTAGCTACGAGCAGTACTTC